There are many counts of the clone carrying this TCR beta chain. Its antigen is still unknown. The data stem from a study of CD8 T cells in ankylosing spondylitis. TCRdb fed the 5' RACE reads into MiXCR, producing one record per CDR3 protein. The sample yields around 890,000 distinct CDR3 sequences, around 11% seen once. V lost 3 bases, J lost 6 bases, and 7 bases stayed unmatched. The CDR3 is made up of 14 amino acids. Per the germline V gene, CDR1 is SGHTA and CDR2 is FQGNSA. Study outcomes and limitations: Among TCR beta sequences, a motif of several highly homologous variants appeared characteristic of ankylosing spondylitis blood.

The chain joins TRBV7-2 to TRBJ2-5; 7 positions agree with TRBD1. The source is a male donor with ankylosing spondylitis. Sample: blood, either unsorted or a sorted T cell fraction (not recorded which). This CDR3 reads CASSLYRGHQTQYF. The DNA for the CDR3 is TGTGCCAGCAGCTTGTACAGGGGACATCAGACCCAGTACTTC.